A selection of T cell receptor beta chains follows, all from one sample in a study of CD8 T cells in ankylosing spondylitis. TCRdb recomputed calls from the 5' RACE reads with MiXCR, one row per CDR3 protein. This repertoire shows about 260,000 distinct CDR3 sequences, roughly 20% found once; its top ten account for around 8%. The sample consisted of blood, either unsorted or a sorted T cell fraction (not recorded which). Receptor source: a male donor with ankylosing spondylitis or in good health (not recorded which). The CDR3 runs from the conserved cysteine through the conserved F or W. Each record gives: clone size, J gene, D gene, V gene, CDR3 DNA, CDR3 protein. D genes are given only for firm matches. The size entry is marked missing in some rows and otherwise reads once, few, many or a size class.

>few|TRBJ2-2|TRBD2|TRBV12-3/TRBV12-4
TGTGCCAGCAGGGGCGGGACTAGCGTCACCGGGGAGCTGTTTTTT
CASRGGTSVTGELFF
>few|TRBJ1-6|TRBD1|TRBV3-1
TGTGCCAGCAGCCCTGCGTCGGGACAGGGTAATTCACCCCTCCACTTT
CASSPASGQGNSPLHF
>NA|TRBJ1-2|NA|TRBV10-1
TGCGCCAGCAGTCCAACAACGAGCCATGGCTACACCTTC
CASSPTTSHGYTF
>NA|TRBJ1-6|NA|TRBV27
TGTGCCAGCAGTTTCGTAACGGGGAGCTCCTATAATTCACCCCTCCACTTT
CASSFVTGSSYNSPLHF
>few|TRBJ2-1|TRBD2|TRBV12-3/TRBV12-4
TGTGCCAACTCAGGGCCTCTTAGCGGGAACTACAATGAGCAGTTCTTC
CANSGPLSGNYNEQFF
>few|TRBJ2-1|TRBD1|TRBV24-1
TGTGCCACCAGTGATCCAGGGGGCAATGAGCAGTTCTTC
CATSDPGGNEQFF
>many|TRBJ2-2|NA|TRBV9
TGTGCCAGCAGCGTAGGAACCTTGGGCACCGGGGAGCTGTTTTTT
CASSVGTLGTGELFF
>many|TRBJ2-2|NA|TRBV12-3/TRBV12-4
TGTGCCAGCAGTTTTCAGGGCACCGGGGAGCTGTTTTTT
CASSFQGTGELFF
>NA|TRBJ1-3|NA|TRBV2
TGTGCCAGCAGTTCCGGGACGCTTGGAAACACCATATATTTT
CASSSGTLGNTIYF
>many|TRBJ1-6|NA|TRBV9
TGTGCCAGCAGCGTAGAGACGGATAATTCACCCCTCCACTTT
CASSVETDNSPLHF
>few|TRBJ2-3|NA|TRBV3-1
TGTGCCAGCAGCTCATCTAGGGCGGATACGCAGTATTTT
CASSSSRADTQYF
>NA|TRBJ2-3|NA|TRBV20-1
TGCAGTGCTAGAGAGGGATTAAGGGGAAGCACAGATACGCAGTATTTT
CSAREGLRGSTDTQYF
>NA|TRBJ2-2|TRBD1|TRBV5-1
TGCGCCAGCAGCCCGGACAGGGGGCGATCCGGGGAGCTGTTTTTT
CASSPDRGRSGELFF
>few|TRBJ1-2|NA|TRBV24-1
TGTGCCACCAGTGATCAGCGGGGCTACACCTTC
CATSDQRGYTF
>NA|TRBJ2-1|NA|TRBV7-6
TGTGCCAGCAGCTTAGGCGGACGGTTCCTCTACAATGAGCAGTTCTTC
CASSLGGRFLYNEQFF